This T cell receptor beta chain was captured in a study of blood T cells in healthy people across ages. There were at least 5 micrograms of total RNA extracted from every sample. Study-wide points: Long-lived donors exceeded aged donors in naive CD4+ cells and diversity. Diversity estimates drawn from one million T cells were deemed underestimates.

The germline V gene encodes CDR1 DFQATT and CDR2 SNEGSKA (reference sequence). The CDR3 has 15 residues. V trimming: 6 bases; J trimming: 5 bases; junction bases outside the gene matches: 11. Primers used in a second PCR of roughly 7 to 12 cycles were a sample-barcoded 5' primer and a J-beta primer mix. A single record per CDR3 protein comes from TCRdb applying MiXCR to the 5' RACE reads. The sample holds 700,000 to 900,000 distinct CDR3 sequences, approximately 24% seen once. A few counts support this clonotype. Its specificity is not known. The data also belong to a second study, concerning T cells of mothers and their children.

This TCR came from a boy younger than 18 in good health. This chain joins TRBV20-1 and TRBJ1-4; 8 nucleotides line up with TRBD1. Sequenced: blood. In nucleotides, the CDR3 is TGCAGTGCCCAACTTACAGGGGGTGACAATGAAAAACTGTTTTTT. It is translated as CSAQLTGGDNEKLFF.